These 10 T cell receptor beta chains came from one sample sequenced in a study of shared T cell receptors in the human thymus (dated by TCRdb to the early 2020s). The method was the immunoSEQ multiplex PCR assay. TCRdb carries this immuneACCESS record with in-frame sequences only. Its versions omit some clonotypes, under half of them owing to an unresolved V gene in the studies checked, with the rest unexplained. The sample profile shows 500,000 to 850,000 clones; about 87% of them were found once. The ten largest clonotypes hold 0.0094% of the sample. These data also formed part of another study, on human thymus T cells.

Sequencing was performed on thymocytes. Source of these receptors: a boy less than two years old with a congenital heart defect. Donor details come from another sample of the same person, matched by shared clones.

This clone has a single count. CDR3 bases: TGTGCCAGCAGTTACTCGAAGGGACACCTAAACTATGGCTACACCTTC. Its protein product is CASSYSKGHLNYGYTF. V is TRBV6-6 and J is TRBJ1-2; D may be TRBD1 (6 bases). The V end lost 0 bases, the J end lost 2 bases, and 13 bases lay between the germline ends. The CDR3 loop spans 16 amino acids. The germline V gene has CDR1 MNHNY and CDR2 SVGAGI (reference sequence).

The CDR3 region has the DNA TGTGCCAGCTCATATTTTAAACGCGGGACAGGTAATGAAAAACTGTTTTTT. The encoded protein is CASSYFKRGTGNEKLFF. The chain has TRBV18 and TRBJ1-4; the match to TRBD1 covers 8 bases. The CDR3 spans 17 residues. Trimming took 5 bases from V and 4 from J; bases not matched to a gene: 12. The germline V gene has CDR1 KGHSH and CDR2 LQKENI.

This chain links TRBV2 with TRBJ1-3; D is possibly TRBD1 (5 bases). Germline loops: CDR1 SNHLY, CDR2 FYNNEI. V gave up 0 bases and J gave up 0 bases, with 15 bases separating them. The CDR3 loop spans 18 amino acids. The CDR3 nucleotides read TGTGCCAGCAGTGAAGCCATAGACAGACCTTACTCTGGAAACACCATATATTTT. Protein: CASSEAIDRPYSGNTIYF. Full variable domain (remainder filled in from reference TRBV2 and TRBJ1-3): EPEVTQTPSHQVTQMGQEVILRCVPISNHLYFYWYRQILGQKVEFLVSFYNNEISEKSEIFDDQFSVERPDGSNFTLKIRSTKLEDSAMYFCASSEAIDRPYSGNTIYFGEGSWLTVV.

V usage is TRBV7-9 and J usage is TRBJ2-3; D remains ambiguous. Trimming removed 1 base from V and 2 bases from J, with 4 bases in between. The CDR3 runs to 13 residues. CDR1 is SEHNR, CDR2 FQNEAQ, per germline (reference sequence). CDR3: CASSLDITDTQYF. CDR3 coding DNA: TGTGCCAGCAGCTTAGATATCACAGATACGCAGTATTTT.

CDR3 amino acids: CASSFGNPRQGRKETQYF. The CDR3, as DNA: TGTGCCAGCAGTTTTGGGAACCCCCGACAGGGGAGGAAAGAGACCCAGTACTTC. This rearrangement joins TRBV28 to TRBJ2-5; 8 positions agree with TRBD1. The CDR3 spans 18 residues. The junction had 15 bases not matched to a gene; V was cut back by 3 bases and J by 3 bases. CDR1 is MDHEN, CDR2 SYDVKM, per germline.

The J gene is TRBJ2-7, the V gene TRBV30; a possible D gene is TRBD1 (6 bases). This CDR3 region has 12 residues. V lost 0 bases to trimming and J lost 6 bases, with 9 bases between them. Per germline, CDR1 GTSNPN and CDR2 SVGIG (reference sequence). The CDR3 is CAWSVGGGEQYF. CDR3 sequence (DNA): TGTGCCTGGAGTGTTGGGGGCGGCGAGCAGTACTTC.

The rearrangement joins TRBV5-4 to TRBJ1-1, with D perhaps TRBD1 (6 bases). V gave up 3 bases and J gave up 6 bases, with 21 bases separating them. The V gene's germline CDR1 is SGHNT and CDR2 YYREEE (reference sequence). The CDR3 covers 16 residues. CDR3 bases: TGTGCCAGCAGCTCACCCGATCAGGGGAGAATGCCTGAAGCTTTCTTT. The encoded protein is CASSSPDQGRMPEAFF.

The chain links TRBV11-2 to TRBJ2-7, with D perhaps TRBD2 (5 bases). The V gene's germline CDR1 is SGHAT and CDR2 FQNNGV. The CDR3 loop spans 13 amino acids. V lost 3 bases and J 6 bases, leaving 12 bases between the germline ends. The CDR3 DNA is TGTGCCAGCAGCTTCGAGAGGGTTGGCGAGCAGTACTTC. Its translation: CASSFERVGEQYF.

There are a few counts of this clone. The chain links TRBV4-3 to TRBJ2-7; 8 bases are shared with TRBD1. V was clipped by 0 bases and J by 3 bases; unmatched bases: 13. The V gene's germline CDR1 is LGHNA and CDR2 YSLEER. This CDR3 is built from 18 residues. CDR3 DNA sequence: TGCGCCAGCAGCCAAGAATTAGGGTCCGGGACAGGACACTACGAGCAGTACTTC. This gives the protein CASSQELGSGTGHYEQYF.

J is TRBJ1-1 and V is TRBV5-1, with TRBD1 identical over 7 bases. V lost 5 bases, J lost 1 base, and 8 bases stayed unmatched. Per germline, CDR1 SGHRS and CDR2 YFSETQ. This CDR3 is 15 amino acids long. The CDR3 region is CASRPLQGRNTEAFF. Written as DNA, the CDR3 is TGCGCCAGCAGACCTCTACAGGGGAGGAACACTGAAGCTTTCTTT.